A selection of T cell receptor beta chains follows, all from one sample in a study of neurological immune-mediated disorders. TCRdb reprocessed the 5' RACE reads via MiXCR and lists one record per CDR3 protein. The sample contains about 48,000 distinct CDR3 sequences, under 2% of which appear only once. The specimen was PBMCs. The receptor set was obtained from a woman aged 40 to 50 with multiple sclerosis. The CDR3 runs from the conserved cysteine through the conserved F or W. Fields, in order: clone size, V gene, D gene, J gene, CDR3 protein, CDR3 DNA. A D gene is named only where the DNA matches it firmly. Size tells how often a clone was seen (once, few, many) or the class of an expanded clone, and some rows leave it out.

clone size: many
V gene: TRBV20-1
D gene: .
J gene: TRBJ2-7
CDR3 protein: CSARETEEQYF
CDR3 DNA: TGCAGTGCTAGAGAAACAGAGGAGCAGTACTTC

clone size: many
V gene: TRBV4-1
D gene: TRBD1
J gene: TRBJ1-6
CDR3 protein: CASSQPGTGDNSPLHF
CDR3 DNA: TGCGCCAGCAGCCAACCCGGGACAGGGGATAATTCACCCCTCCACTTT

clone size: many
V gene: TRBV25-1
D gene: .
J gene: TRBJ2-2
CDR3 protein: CASSESKTDIWNTGELFF
CDR3 DNA: TGTGCCAGCAGTGAATCCAAAACGGACATCTGGAACACCGGGGAGCTGTTTTTT

clone size: many
V gene: TRBV15
D gene: .
J gene: TRBJ1-2
CDR3 protein: CATSRDYRDGYTF
CDR3 DNA: TGTGCCACCAGCAGAGATTATAGGGATGGCTACACCTTC

clone size: many
V gene: TRBV20-1
D gene: TRBD1
J gene: TRBJ2-7
CDR3 protein: CSAPFGTGAYEQYF
CDR3 DNA: TGCAGTGCTCCCTTCGGGACAGGGGCCTACGAGCAGTACTTC

clone size: many
V gene: TRBV7-8
D gene: .
J gene: TRBJ2-5
CDR3 protein: CASTKGRSGETQYF
CDR3 DNA: TGTGCCAGCACCAAAGGCCGGTCGGGGGAGACCCAGTACTTC

clone size: many
V gene: TRBV5-1
D gene: .
J gene: TRBJ2-1
CDR3 protein: CASSLVVGYNEQFF
CDR3 DNA: TGCGCCAGCAGCTTGGTGGTCGGGTACAATGAGCAGTTCTTC

clone size: many
V gene: TRBV20-1
D gene: .
J gene: TRBJ2-5
CDR3 protein: CSARDLALQETQYF
CDR3 DNA: TGCAGTGCTAGAGATCTAGCCTTGCAAGAGACCCAGTACTTC

clone size: many
V gene: TRBV20-1
D gene: TRBD2
J gene: TRBJ2-5
CDR3 protein: CSANSLAGANKETQYF
CDR3 DNA: TGCAGTGCTAACTCACTAGCGGGGGCCAATAAAGAGACCCAGTACTTC

clone size: many
V gene: TRBV12-3/TRBV12-4
D gene: .
J gene: TRBJ1-1
CDR3 protein: CASSSDRNTEAFF
CDR3 DNA: TGTGCCAGCAGCTCGGACAGGAACACTGAAGCTTTCTTT

clone size: many
V gene: TRBV7-9
D gene: .
J gene: TRBJ2-3
CDR3 protein: CASSLIQSTDTQYF
CDR3 DNA: TGTGCCAGCAGCTTAATCCAGAGCACAGATACGCAGTATTTT

clone size: many
V gene: TRBV6-5
D gene: .
J gene: TRBJ2-3
CDR3 protein: CASRGDTQYF
CDR3 DNA: TGTGCCAGCCGCGGGGATACGCAGTATTTT

clone size: many
V gene: TRBV5-1
D gene: TRBD2
J gene: TRBJ2-7
CDR3 protein: CASSPGTSGEQYF
CDR3 DNA: TGCGCCAGCAGCCCTGGGACTAGTGGGGAGCAGTACTTC

clone size: many
V gene: TRBV2
D gene: TRBD2
J gene: TRBJ2-1
CDR3 protein: CASSDGTSGEVHSYNEQFF
CDR3 DNA: TGTGCCAGCAGTGATGGGACTAGCGGGGAGGTACACTCCTACAATGAGCAGTTCTTC

clone size: many
V gene: TRBV20-1
D gene: .
J gene: TRBJ2-3
CDR3 protein: CSARDGSGPTDTQYF
CDR3 DNA: TGCAGTGCTAGAGATGGATCGGGGCCCACAGATACGCAGTATTTT

clone size: many
V gene: TRBV7-2
D gene: .
J gene: TRBJ2-7
CDR3 protein: CASSLAGGVSEQYF
CDR3 DNA: TGTGCCAGCAGCTTAGCGGGCGGGGTGAGTGAGCAGTACTTC

clone size: many
V gene: TRBV5-1
D gene: TRBD1
J gene: TRBJ2-7
CDR3 protein: CASSTEVGTVYEQYF
CDR3 DNA: TGCGCCAGCAGCACCGAAGTAGGGACAGTCTACGAGCAGTACTTC

clone size: many
V gene: TRBV6-2/TRBV6-3
D gene: TRBD1
J gene: TRBJ2-7
CDR3 protein: CASRTGSSEQYF
CDR3 DNA: TGTGCCAGCAGGACAGGGTCCAGCGAGCAGTACTTC

clone size: many
V gene: TRBV15
D gene: TRBD2
J gene: TRBJ2-7
CDR3 protein: CATSSGAGPAYEQYF
CDR3 DNA: TGTGCCACCAGCAGTGGAGCGGGGCCGGCCTACGAGCAGTACTTC

clone size: many
V gene: TRBV5-1
D gene: .
J gene: TRBJ2-1
CDR3 protein: CASSLDKEDEQFF
CDR3 DNA: TGCGCCAGCAGCTTGGATAAGGAAGACGAGCAGTTCTTC

clone size: many
V gene: TRBV20-1
D gene: .
J gene: TRBJ1-1
CDR3 protein: CSAADQYEAFF
CDR3 DNA: TGCAGTGCTGCCGATCAGTATGAAGCTTTCTTT

clone size: many
V gene: TRBV5-1
D gene: TRBD2
J gene: TRBJ2-3
CDR3 protein: CASSLAGGPADTQYF
CDR3 DNA: TGCGCCAGCAGCTTAGCGGGGGGGCCTGCAGATACGCAGTATTTT

clone size: many
V gene: TRBV20-1
D gene: .
J gene: TRBJ2-7
CDR3 protein: CSAKDRAGASYEQYF
CDR3 DNA: TGCAGTGCTAAGGATCGCGCGGGGGCTTCCTACGAGCAGTACTTC

clone size: many
V gene: TRBV20-1
D gene: TRBD1
J gene: TRBJ1-2
CDR3 protein: CSARTLAAGGARGYTF
CDR3 DNA: TGCAGTGCTAGAACCTTGGCGGCAGGGGGCGCACGGGGCTACACCTTC

clone size: .
V gene: TRBV19
D gene: .
J gene: TRBJ1-5
CDR3 protein: CASSGVFNQPQHF
CDR3 DNA: TGTGCCAGTAGTGGAGTTTTTAATCAGCCCCAGCATTTT

clone size: many
V gene: TRBV7-9
D gene: .
J gene: TRBJ2-1
CDR3 protein: CASSLVMWTTGVGVDEQFF
CDR3 DNA: TGTGCCAGCAGCTTAGTGATGTGGACAACGGGCGTTGGTGTCGATGAGCAGTTCTTC

clone size: many
V gene: TRBV20-1
D gene: TRBD1
J gene: TRBJ1-2
CDR3 protein: CSAPLGQGIRYGYTF
CDR3 DNA: TGCAGTGCCCCTTTAGGACAGGGCATAAGATATGGCTACACCTTC

clone size: many
V gene: TRBV14
D gene: TRBD1
J gene: TRBJ1-2
CDR3 protein: CASSRFETGVGYTF
CDR3 DNA: TGTGCCAGCAGCCGCTTTGAGACAGGGGTCGGCTACACCTTC

clone size: many
V gene: TRBV7-9
D gene: .
J gene: TRBJ1-1
CDR3 protein: CASSSQDRGTEAFF
CDR3 DNA: TGTGCCAGCAGCTCCCAGGACAGAGGGACTGAAGCTTTCTTT

clone size: many
V gene: TRBV12-3/TRBV12-4
D gene: TRBD2
J gene: TRBJ2-3
CDR3 protein: CASSLTGRSTDTQYF
CDR3 DNA: TGTGCCAGCAGTTTGACCGGGAGGAGCACAGATACGCAGTATTTT

clone size: many
V gene: TRBV7-9
D gene: .
J gene: TRBJ1-5
CDR3 protein: CASSLGQSNQPQHF
CDR3 DNA: TGTGCCAGCAGCTTAGGACAGAGCAATCAGCCCCAGCATTTT

clone size: many
V gene: TRBV5-1
D gene: .
J gene: TRBJ2-7
CDR3 protein: CASSWTPQVTYEQYF
CDR3 DNA: TGCGCCAGCAGCTGGACCCCACAGGTCACCTACGAGCAGTACTTC

clone size: many
V gene: TRBV4-1
D gene: .
J gene: TRBJ2-7
CDR3 protein: CASGWGVHEQYF
CDR3 DNA: TGCGCCAGCGGCTGGGGGGTTCACGAGCAGTACTTC

clone size: .
V gene: TRBV20-1
D gene: .
J gene: TRBJ2-7
CDR3 protein: CSARDYGYEQYF
CDR3 DNA: TGCAGTGCTAGAGATTACGGCTACGAGCAGTACTTC

clone size: few
V gene: TRBV2
D gene: .
J gene: TRBJ2-7
CDR3 protein: CASSEARSGTYEQYF
CDR3 DNA: TGTGCCAGCAGTGAAGCGCGGTCGGGGACCTACGAGCAGTACTTC

clone size: many
V gene: TRBV9
D gene: .
J gene: TRBJ2-1
CDR3 protein: CASGGGGVEQFF
CDR3 DNA: TGTGCCAGCGGAGGAGGTGGGGTTGAGCAGTTCTTC

clone size: many
V gene: TRBV11-2
D gene: .
J gene: TRBJ2-1
CDR3 protein: CASSLDRISYNEQFF
CDR3 DNA: TGTGCCAGCAGCTTAGATCGGATCTCCTACAATGAGCAGTTCTTC

clone size: many
V gene: TRBV6-1
D gene: .
J gene: TRBJ1-1
CDR3 protein: CASREDGWVEAFF
CDR3 DNA: TGTGCCAGCAGAGAGGACGGGTGGGTTGAAGCTTTCTTT

clone size: .
V gene: TRBV5-4
D gene: TRBD2
J gene: TRBJ2-7
CDR3 protein: CASSSFSGGDYEQYF
CDR3 DNA: TGTGCCAGCAGCTCCTTTAGCGGGGGGGACTACGAGCAGTACTTC

clone size: many
V gene: TRBV20-1
D gene: .
J gene: TRBJ1-2
CDR3 protein: CSARDAYGYTF
CDR3 DNA: TGCAGTGCTAGAGATGCCTATGGCTACACCTTC

clone size: many
V gene: TRBV27
D gene: .
J gene: TRBJ1-6
CDR3 protein: CASRTDAISPLHF
CDR3 DNA: TGTGCCAGCAGGACAGATGCTATTTCACCCCTCCACTTT

clone size: many
V gene: TRBV18
D gene: .
J gene: TRBJ1-5
CDR3 protein: CASSPEVNQPQHF
CDR3 DNA: TGTGCCAGCTCACCTGAAGTGAACCAGCCCCAGCATTTT

clone size: many
V gene: TRBV10-3
D gene: .
J gene: TRBJ2-7
CDR3 protein: CAISGATGISVVYEQYF
CDR3 DNA: TGTGCCATCAGTGGGGCTACAGGGATTTCTGTCGTCTACGAGCAGTACTTC

clone size: many
V gene: TRBV4-2
D gene: .
J gene: TRBJ2-2
CDR3 protein: CASSPYGWYDTGELFF
CDR3 DNA: TGTGCCAGCAGCCCGTACGGATGGTACGACACCGGGGAGCTGTTTTTT

clone size: many
V gene: TRBV20-1
D gene: .
J gene: TRBJ2-5
CDR3 protein: CSAKLAGRETQYF
CDR3 DNA: TGCAGTGCTAAGTTGGCAGGGCGGGAGACCCAGTACTTC

clone size: many
V gene: TRBV5-1
D gene: TRBD1
J gene: TRBJ1-4
CDR3 protein: CASRSGQGYEKLFF
CDR3 DNA: TGCGCCAGCAGAAGCGGACAGGGGTACGAAAAACTGTTTTTT